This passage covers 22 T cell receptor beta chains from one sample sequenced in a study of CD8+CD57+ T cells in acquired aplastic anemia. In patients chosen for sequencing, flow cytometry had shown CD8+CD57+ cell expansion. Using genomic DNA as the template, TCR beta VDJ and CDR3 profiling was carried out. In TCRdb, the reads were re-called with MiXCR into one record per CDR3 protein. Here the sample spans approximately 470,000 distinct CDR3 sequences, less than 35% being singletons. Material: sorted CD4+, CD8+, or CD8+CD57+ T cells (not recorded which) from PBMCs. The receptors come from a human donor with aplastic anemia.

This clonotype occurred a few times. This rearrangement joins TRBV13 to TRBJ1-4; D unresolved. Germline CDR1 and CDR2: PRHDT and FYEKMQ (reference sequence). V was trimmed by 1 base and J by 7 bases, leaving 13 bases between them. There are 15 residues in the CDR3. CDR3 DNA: TGTGCCAGCAGCTTAGTGGGTGGTGGTGGTGAAAAACTGTTTTTT. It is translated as CASSLVGGGGEKLFF.

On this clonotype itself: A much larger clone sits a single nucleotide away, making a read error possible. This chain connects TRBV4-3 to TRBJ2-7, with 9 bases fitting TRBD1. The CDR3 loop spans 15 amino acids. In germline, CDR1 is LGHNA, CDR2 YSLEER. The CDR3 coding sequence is TGCGCCAGCAGCCAAGCTGACAGGGGGTTCTACGGGCAGTACTTC. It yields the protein CASSQADRGFYGQYF.

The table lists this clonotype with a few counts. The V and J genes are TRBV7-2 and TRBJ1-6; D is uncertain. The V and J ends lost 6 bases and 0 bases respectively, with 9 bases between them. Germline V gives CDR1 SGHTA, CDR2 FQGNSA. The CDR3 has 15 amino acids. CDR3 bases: TGTGCCAGCAGGGTTCCGGGCTCCTATAATTCACCCCTCCACTTT. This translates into CASRVPGSYNSPLHF.

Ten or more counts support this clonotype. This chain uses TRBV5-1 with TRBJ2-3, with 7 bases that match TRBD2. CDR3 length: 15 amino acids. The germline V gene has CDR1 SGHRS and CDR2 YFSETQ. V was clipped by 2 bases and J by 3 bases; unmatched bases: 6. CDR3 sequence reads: CASSFGAGETDTQYF. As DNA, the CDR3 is TGCGCCAGCAGCTTCGGTGCGGGGGAGACAGATACGCAGTATTTT. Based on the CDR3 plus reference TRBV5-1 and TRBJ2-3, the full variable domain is KAGVTQTPRYLIKTRGQQVTLSCSPISGHRSVSWYQQTPGQGLQFLFEYFSETQRNKGNFPGRFSGRQFSNSRSEMNVSTLELGDSALYLCASSFGAGETDTQYFGPGTRLTVL.

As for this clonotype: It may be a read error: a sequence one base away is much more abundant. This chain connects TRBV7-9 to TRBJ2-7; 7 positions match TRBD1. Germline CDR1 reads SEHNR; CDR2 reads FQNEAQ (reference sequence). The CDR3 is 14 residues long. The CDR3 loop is CASSLTQGNNEQSF. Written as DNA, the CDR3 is TGTGCCAGCAGCTTAACACAGGGGAACAATGAGCAGTCCTTC.

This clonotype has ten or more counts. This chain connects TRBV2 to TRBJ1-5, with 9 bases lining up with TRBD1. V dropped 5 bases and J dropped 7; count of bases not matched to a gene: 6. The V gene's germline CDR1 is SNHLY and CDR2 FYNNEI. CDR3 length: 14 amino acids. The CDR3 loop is CASSSGTGWQPQHF. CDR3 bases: TGTGCCAGCAGTTCCGGGACAGGGTGGCAGCCCCAGCATTTT.

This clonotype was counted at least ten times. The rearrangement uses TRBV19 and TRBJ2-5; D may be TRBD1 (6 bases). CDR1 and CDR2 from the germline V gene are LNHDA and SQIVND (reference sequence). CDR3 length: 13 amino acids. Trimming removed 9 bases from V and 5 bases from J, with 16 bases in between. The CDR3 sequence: CASGPTGSETQYF. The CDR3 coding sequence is TGTGCCAGCGGACCTACAGGGTCCGAGACCCAGTACTTC.

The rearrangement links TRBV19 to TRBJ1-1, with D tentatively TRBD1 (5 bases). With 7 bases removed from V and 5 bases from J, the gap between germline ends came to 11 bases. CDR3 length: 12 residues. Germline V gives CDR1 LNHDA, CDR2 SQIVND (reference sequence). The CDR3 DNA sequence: TGTGCCAGTAAGCAGGGCTGGACTGAAGCTTTCTTT. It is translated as CASKQGWTEAFF.

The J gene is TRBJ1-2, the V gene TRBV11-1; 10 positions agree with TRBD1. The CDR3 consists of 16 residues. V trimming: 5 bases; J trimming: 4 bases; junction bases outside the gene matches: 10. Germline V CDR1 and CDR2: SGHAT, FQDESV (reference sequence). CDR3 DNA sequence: TGTGCCAGCAGCCCCGGGACAGGGGCTGGGAGCTATGGCTACACCTTC. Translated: CASSPGTGAGSYGYTF.

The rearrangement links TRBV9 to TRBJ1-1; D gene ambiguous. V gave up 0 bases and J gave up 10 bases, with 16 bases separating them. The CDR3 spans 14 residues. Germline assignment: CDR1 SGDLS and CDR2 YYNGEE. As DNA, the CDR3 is TGTGCCAGCAGCGTAGTCACGGACCCAAGCGGAGCTTTCTTT. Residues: CASSVVTDPSGAFF.

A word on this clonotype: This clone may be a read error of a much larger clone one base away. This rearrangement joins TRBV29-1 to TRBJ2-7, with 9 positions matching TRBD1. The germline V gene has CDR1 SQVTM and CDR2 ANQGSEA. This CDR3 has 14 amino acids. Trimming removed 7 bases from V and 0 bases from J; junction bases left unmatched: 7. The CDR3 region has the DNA TGCAGCGCCCGTCCGGGACAGGGCTCCTACGAGCAGTACTTC. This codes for CSARPGQGSYEQYF.

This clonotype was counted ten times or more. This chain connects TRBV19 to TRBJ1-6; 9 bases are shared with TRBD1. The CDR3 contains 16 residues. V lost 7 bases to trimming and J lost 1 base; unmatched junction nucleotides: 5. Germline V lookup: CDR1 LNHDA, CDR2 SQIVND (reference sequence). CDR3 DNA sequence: TGTGCCAGTAATGTGGACAGGGGATCCTATAATTCACCCCTCCACTTT. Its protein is CASNVDRGSYNSPLHF.

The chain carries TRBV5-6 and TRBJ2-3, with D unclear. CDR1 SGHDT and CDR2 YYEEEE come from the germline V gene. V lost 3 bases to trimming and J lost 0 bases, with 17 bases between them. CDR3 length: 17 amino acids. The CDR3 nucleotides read TGTGCCAGCAGCTCCGGCACGGGTCGGTGGAGCACAGATACGCAGTATTTT. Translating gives CASSSGTGRWSTDTQYF.

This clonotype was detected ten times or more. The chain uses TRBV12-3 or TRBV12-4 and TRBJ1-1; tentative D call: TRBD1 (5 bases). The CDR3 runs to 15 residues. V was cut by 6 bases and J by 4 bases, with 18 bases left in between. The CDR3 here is CASSPRPGPITEAFF. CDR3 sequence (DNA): TGTGCCAGCAGCCCCAGGCCAGGGCCGATCACTGAAGCTTTCTTT.

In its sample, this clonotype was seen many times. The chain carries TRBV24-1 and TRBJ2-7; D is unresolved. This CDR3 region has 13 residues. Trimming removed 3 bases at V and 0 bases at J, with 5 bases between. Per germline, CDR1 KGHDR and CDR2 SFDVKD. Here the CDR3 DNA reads TGTGCCACCAGTGATAACTACTCCTACGAGCAGTACTTC. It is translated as CATSDNYSYEQYF.

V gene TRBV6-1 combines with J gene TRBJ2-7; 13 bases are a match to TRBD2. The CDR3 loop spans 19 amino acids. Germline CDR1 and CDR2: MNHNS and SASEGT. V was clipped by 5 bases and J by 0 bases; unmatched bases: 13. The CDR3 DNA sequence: TGTGCCAGCAGTCAACGGACTAGCGGGGGCCCACCGAGCTCCTACGAGCAGTACTTC. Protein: CASSQRTSGGPPSSYEQYF.

The CDR3 reads CASQGYTDTQYF. Here the CDR3 DNA reads TGTGCCAGTCAAGGTTACACAGATACGCAGTATTTT. The gene calls are TRBV6-2 or TRBV6-3 and TRBJ2-3; D ambiguous. The CDR3 is 12 amino acids. Germline V gene sequence: CDR1 MNHEY, CDR2 SVGEGT. V lost 9 bases, J lost 2 bases, and 9 bases lay in between.

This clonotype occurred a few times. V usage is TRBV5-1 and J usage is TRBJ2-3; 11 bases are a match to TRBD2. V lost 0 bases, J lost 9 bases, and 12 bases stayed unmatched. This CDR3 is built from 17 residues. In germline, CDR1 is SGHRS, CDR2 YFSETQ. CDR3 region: CASSLARSSGGMNTQYF. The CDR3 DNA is TGCGCCAGCAGCTTGGCTAGGTCTAGCGGGGGGATGAACACGCAGTATTTT.

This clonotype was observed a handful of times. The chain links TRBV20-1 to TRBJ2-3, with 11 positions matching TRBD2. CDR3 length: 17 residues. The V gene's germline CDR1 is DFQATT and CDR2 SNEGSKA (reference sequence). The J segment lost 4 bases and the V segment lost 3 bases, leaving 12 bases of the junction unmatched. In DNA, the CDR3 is TGCAGTGCTAGTCAACTAGCGGGAGCGAGGGCCCCAGATACGCAGTATTTT. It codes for CSASQLAGARAPDTQYF.

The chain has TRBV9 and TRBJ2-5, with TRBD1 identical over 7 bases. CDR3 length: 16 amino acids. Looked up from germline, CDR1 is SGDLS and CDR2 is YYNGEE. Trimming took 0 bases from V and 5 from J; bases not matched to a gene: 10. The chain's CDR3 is CASSVAQGLVWETQYF. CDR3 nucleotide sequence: TGTGCCAGCAGCGTAGCACAGGGGCTGGTATGGGAGACCCAGTACTTC.

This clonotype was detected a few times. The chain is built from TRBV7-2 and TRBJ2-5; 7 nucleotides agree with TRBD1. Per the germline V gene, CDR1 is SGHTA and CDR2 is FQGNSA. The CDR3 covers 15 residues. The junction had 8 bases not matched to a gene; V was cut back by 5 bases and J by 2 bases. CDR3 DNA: TGTGCCAGCAGCCCAGGAGACAGGGATCAAGAGACCCAGTACTTC. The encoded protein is CASSPGDRDQETQYF.

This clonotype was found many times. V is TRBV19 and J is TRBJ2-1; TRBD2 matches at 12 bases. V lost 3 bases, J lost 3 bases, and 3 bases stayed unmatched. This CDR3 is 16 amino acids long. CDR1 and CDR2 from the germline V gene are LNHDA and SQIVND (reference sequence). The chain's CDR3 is CASSMTSGSNYNEQFF. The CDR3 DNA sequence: TGTGCCAGTAGTATGACTAGCGGGAGCAACTACAATGAGCAGTTCTTC.